Presented here are 6 T cell receptor beta chains from one specimen sequenced in a study of OX40 agonist ivuxolimab in advanced cancers. The library was obtained by the immunoSEQ multiplex PCR assay. The clones in this table, taken by TCRdb from immuneACCESS, are in-frame only. Not every clone is retained; where verified, under half of the shortfall comes from an unresolved V gene, and the cause of the rest is unknown. The sample has about 71,000 clones on record, around 83% of them singletons. The top ten clonotypes cover roughly 1.1% of the sample. Here the sequenced sample was CD4+ or CD8+ T cells sorted from blood, taken in a trial of the OX40 agonist ivuxolimab. These receptors were obtained from an adult with an advanced solid tumor such as melanoma, head and neck, liver or kidney cancer.

This chain connects TRBV2 to TRBJ2-3; no definite D call. The germline gives CDR1 SNHLY, CDR2 FYNNEI. V lost 2 bases and J 0 bases, leaving 6 bases between the germline ends. The CDR3 covers 14 residues. CDR3 DNA: TGTGCCAGCAGTGAACTACTAAGCACAGATACGCAGTATTTT. Translated, it gives CASSELLSTDTQYF.

The CDR3 protein is CASSPGILRETQYF. CDR3 nucleotides: TGTGCCAGCAGTCCGGGAATATTGCGGGAGACCCAGTACTTC. The genes are TRBV5-4 and TRBJ2-5, with a tentative D call TRBD2 (5 bases). The germline gives CDR1 SGHNT, CDR2 YYREEE (reference sequence). CDR3 length: 14 residues. V was shortened by 5 bases and J by 5 bases, with 16 bases between the two germline ends. The full variable domain, in which reference TRBV5-4 and TRBJ2-5 provide the parts outside the CDR3, is ETGVTQSPTHLIKTRGQQVTLRCSSQSGHNTVSWYQQALGQGPQFIFQYYREEENGRGNFPPRFSGLQFPNYSSELNVNALELDDSALYLCASSPGILRETQYFGPGTRLLVL.

CDR3: CASSPHGQGASRSLSQYF. The DNA of the CDR3 is TGTGCCAGCAGCCCCCACGGACAGGGGGCTTCGCGGTCTCTCTCGCAGTATTTT. The chain recombines TRBV7-9 with TRBJ2-3, with 11 positions matching TRBD1. The V gene end was trimmed by 5 bases and the J gene end by 10 bases; junction bases not matched to a gene: 20. The CDR3 spans 18 residues. Per germline, CDR1 SEHNR and CDR2 FQNEAQ (reference sequence). Full variable domain (remainder filled in from reference TRBV7-9 and TRBJ2-3): DTGVSQNPRHKITKRGQNVTFRCDPISEHNRLYWYRQTLGQGPEFLTYFQNEAQLEKSRLLSDRFSAERPKGSFSTLEIQRTEQGDSAMYLCASSPHGQGASRSLSQYFGPGTRLTVL.

This clone was counted once. The chain has TRBV5-4 and TRBJ2-5; D may correspond to TRBD1 or TRBD2 (5 bases each). Germline V gene lookup returns CDR1 SGHNT and CDR2 YYREEE (reference sequence). Trimming left V 4 bases short and J 1 base short, with 17 bases between. The CDR3 extends over 16 amino acids. The CDR3 region has the DNA TGTGCCAGCAGCCCCGGGACCCAACCCTCCCAAGAGACCCAGTACTTC. This encodes CASSPGTQPSQETQYF.

This chain links TRBV2 with TRBJ2-3; 16 nucleotides agree with TRBD2. Germline CDR1 is SNHLY and CDR2 is FYNNEI. The CDR3 has 20 amino acids. J gave up 0 bases and V 6 bases, and 12 bases lay outside the gene matches. The CDR3 is CASSSPPGLAGGPSTDTQYF. Here the CDR3 DNA reads TGTGCCAGCAGCTCTCCACCGGGACTAGCGGGAGGGCCTAGCACAGATACGCAGTATTTT.

The J gene is TRBJ2-5, the V gene TRBV7-9, with 7 bases that match TRBD1. CDR3 length: 14 amino acids. Per the germline V gene, CDR1 is SEHNR and CDR2 is FQNEAQ (reference sequence). With 6 bases clipped from V and 1 base from J, the junction kept 5 bases outside the gene matches. CDR3 protein: CASRPGTAQETQYF. The CDR3 DNA is TGTGCCAGCAGACCAGGGACAGCCCAAGAGACCCAGTACTTC.